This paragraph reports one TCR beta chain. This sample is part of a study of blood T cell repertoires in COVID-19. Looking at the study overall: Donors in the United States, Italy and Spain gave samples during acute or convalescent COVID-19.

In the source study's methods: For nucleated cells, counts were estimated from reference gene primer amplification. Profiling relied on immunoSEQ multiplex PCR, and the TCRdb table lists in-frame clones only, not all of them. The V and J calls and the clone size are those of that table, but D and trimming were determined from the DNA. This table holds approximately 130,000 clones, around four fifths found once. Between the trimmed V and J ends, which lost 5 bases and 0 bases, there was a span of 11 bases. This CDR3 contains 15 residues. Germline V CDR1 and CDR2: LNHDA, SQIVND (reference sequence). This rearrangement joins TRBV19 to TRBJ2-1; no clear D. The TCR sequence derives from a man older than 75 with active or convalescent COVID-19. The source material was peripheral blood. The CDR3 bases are TGTGCCAGTAGTCAGACTCCCATCTCCTACAATGAGCAGTTCTTC. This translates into CASSQTPISYNEQFF.